Listed below are T cell receptor beta chains from one sample, sequenced in a study of human T cells and chemical hapten exposure. TCRdb passed the RACE reads through MiXCR, listing each CDR3 protein once. This table holds roughly 74,000 distinct CDR3 sequences, more than 30% found once. The specimen was whole blood, collected in connection with sensitization to the hapten diphenylcyclopropenone (DPC). The receptors were gathered from a man aged 35-49 years with alopecia areata. Some clones in this sample may be carry-over from other donors' samples. The CDR3 runs from the conserved cysteine through the conserved F or W. The D gene is left open where the match is weak. Only part of the rows carry a size: once, few, many, or a class if the clone is expanded.

CDR3 DNA: TGTGCCAGCAGTTCCTCCTCAATTGCAACTAATGAAAAACTGTTTTTT
CDR3 protein: CASSSSSIATNEKLFF
V gene: TRBV27
D gene: -
clone size: few
J gene: TRBJ1-4

CDR3 DNA: TGCAGTGCTAAGGCCCTGGTGGGACTAGCGGGCGAGATGGAAGAGACCCAGTACTTC
CDR3 protein: CSAKALVGLAGEMEETQYF
V gene: TRBV20-1
D gene: TRBD2
clone size: few
J gene: TRBJ2-5

CDR3 DNA: TGTGCCAGCACCCGTGCAGGGCCCATGTCTAGCACAGATACGCAGTATTTT
CDR3 protein: CASTRAGPMSSTDTQYF
V gene: TRBV4-2
D gene: -
clone size: once
J gene: TRBJ2-3

CDR3 DNA: TGTGCCAGCAGTTATTGGAAGGGCGCAAGAAATTCACCCCTCCACTTT
CDR3 protein: CASSYWKGARNSPLHF
V gene: TRBV6-5
D gene: -
clone size: -
J gene: TRBJ1-6

CDR3 DNA: TGTGCCAGCAGTTTAACGGGGCGGGATGAGCAGTTCTTC
CDR3 protein: CASSLTGRDEQFF
V gene: TRBV27
D gene: -
clone size: few
J gene: TRBJ2-1

CDR3 DNA: TGTGCCAGCAGCTCAAGGGACAGGGGGCTTGAAGCTTTCTTT
CDR3 protein: CASSSRDRGLEAFF
V gene: TRBV7-9
D gene: TRBD1
clone size: -
J gene: TRBJ1-1

CDR3 DNA: TGTGCCAGCGCCGGGACAGGAGGACAAGAGACCCAGTACTTC
CDR3 protein: CASAGTGGQETQYF
V gene: TRBV6-5
D gene: TRBD1
clone size: few
J gene: TRBJ2-5

CDR3 DNA: TGTGCCAGCAGCTTGTACCGGACAGGCTACGAGCAGTACTTC
CDR3 protein: CASSLYRTGYEQYF
V gene: TRBV11-1
D gene: TRBD1
clone size: -
J gene: TRBJ2-7

CDR3 DNA: TGCAGTGCTGGAGAGGTGGCAGCCTACGAGCAGTACTTC
CDR3 protein: CSAGEVAAYEQYF
V gene: TRBV20-1
D gene: -
clone size: -
J gene: TRBJ2-7

CDR3 DNA: TGTGCCAGCAGTCCCCGACAGGTATATCAGCCCCAGCATTTT
CDR3 protein: CASSPRQVYQPQHF
V gene: TRBV28
D gene: -
clone size: few
J gene: TRBJ1-5